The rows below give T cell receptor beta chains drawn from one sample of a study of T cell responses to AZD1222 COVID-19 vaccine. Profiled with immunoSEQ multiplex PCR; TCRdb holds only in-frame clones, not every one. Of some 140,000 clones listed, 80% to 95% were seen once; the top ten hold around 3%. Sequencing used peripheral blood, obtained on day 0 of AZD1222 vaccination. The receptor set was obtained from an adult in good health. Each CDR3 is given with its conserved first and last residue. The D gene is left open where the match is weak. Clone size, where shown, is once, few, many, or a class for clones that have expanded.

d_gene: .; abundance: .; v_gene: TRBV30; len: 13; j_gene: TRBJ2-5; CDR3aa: CAWSPGGRETQYF; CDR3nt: TGTGCCTGGAGTCCGGGGGGCCGGGAGACCCAGTACTTC
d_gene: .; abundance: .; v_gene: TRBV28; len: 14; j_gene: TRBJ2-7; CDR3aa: CASSPDGTVHEQYF; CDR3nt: TGTGCCAGCAGCCCCGATGGAACAGTCCACGAGCAGTACTTC
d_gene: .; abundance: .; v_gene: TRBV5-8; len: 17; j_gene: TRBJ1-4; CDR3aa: CASSLFQGISTNEKLFF; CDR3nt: TGTGCCAGCAGCTTGTTTCAGGGGATCTCAACTAATGAAAAACTGTTTTTT
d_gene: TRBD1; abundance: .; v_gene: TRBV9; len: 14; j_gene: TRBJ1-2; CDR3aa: CASSVGQGAHGYTF; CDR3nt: TGTGCCAGCAGCGTAGGGCAGGGGGCGCATGGCTACACCTTC
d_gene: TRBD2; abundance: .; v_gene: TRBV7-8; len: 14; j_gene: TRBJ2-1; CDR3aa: CASSPSGRFNEQFF; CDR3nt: TGTGCCAGCAGCCCTAGCGGGAGATTCAATGAGCAGTTCTTC
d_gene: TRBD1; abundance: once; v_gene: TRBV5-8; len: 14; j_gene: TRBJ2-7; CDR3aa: CASTSGQGTYEQYF; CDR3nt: TGTGCCAGCACCTCGGGACAGGGCACCTACGAGCAGTACTTC
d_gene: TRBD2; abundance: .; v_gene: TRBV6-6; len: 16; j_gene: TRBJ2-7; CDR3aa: CASSYGLGAGGAEQYF; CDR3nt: TGTGCCAGCAGTTACGGTTTAGGCGCGGGAGGAGCCGAGCAGTACTTC
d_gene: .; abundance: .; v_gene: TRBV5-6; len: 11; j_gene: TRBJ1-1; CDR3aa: CASTGDTEAFF; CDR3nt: TGTGCCAGTACGGGGGACACTGAAGCTTTCTTT
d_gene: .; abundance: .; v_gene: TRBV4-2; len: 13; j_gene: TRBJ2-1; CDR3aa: CASSQVEVGEQFF; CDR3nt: TGTGCCAGCAGCCAAGTGGAGGTAGGTGAGCAGTTCTTC
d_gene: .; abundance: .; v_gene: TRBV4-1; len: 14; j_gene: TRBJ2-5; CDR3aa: CASSQGPGTETQYF; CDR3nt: TGCGCCAGCAGCCAAGGTCCAGGGACAGAGACCCAGTACTTC
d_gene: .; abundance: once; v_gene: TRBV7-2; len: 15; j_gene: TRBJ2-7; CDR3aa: CASSLRRGSSYEQYF; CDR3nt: TGTGCCAGCAGCTTAAGGCGTGGCAGCTCCTACGAGCAGTACTTC
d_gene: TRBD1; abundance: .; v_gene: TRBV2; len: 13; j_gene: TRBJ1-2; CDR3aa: CASRETGTDGYTF; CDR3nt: TGTGCCAGCAGGGAGACAGGGACTGATGGCTACACCTTC
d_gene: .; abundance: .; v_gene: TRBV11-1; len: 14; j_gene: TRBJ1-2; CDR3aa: CASSLGIEGYGYTF; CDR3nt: TGTGCCAGCAGCCTAGGCATAGAGGGCTATGGCTACACCTTC
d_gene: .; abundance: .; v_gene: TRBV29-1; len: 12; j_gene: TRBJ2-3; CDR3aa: CSVGGPIDTQYF; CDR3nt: TGCAGCGTTGGGGGACCGATAGATACGCAGTATTTT
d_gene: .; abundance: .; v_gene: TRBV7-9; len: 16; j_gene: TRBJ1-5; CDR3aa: CASSSQAMGGNQPQHF; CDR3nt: TGTGCCAGCAGCTCCCAAGCCATGGGGGGCAATCAGCCCCAGCATTTT
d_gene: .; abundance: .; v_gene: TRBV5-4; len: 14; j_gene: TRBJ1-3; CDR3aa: CASSLVGPGNTIYF; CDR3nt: TGTGCCAGCAGCTTGGTAGGACCTGGAAACACCATATATTTT
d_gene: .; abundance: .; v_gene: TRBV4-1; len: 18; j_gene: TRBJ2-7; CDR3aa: CASSPTMRPFRNPYEQYF; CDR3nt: TGCGCCAGCAGCCCTACGATGAGGCCTTTTCGAAATCCTTACGAGCAGTACTTC
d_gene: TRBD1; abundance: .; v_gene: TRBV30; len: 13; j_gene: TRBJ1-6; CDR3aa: CAQQTGDSSPLHF; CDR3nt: TGTGCCCAACAGACAGGGGACAGTTCACCCCTCCACTTT
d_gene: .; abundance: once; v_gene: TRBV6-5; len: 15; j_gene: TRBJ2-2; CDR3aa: CASSYSVSVAGELFF; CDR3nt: TGTGCCAGCAGTTACTCGGTATCAGTAGCCGGGGAGCTGTTTTTT
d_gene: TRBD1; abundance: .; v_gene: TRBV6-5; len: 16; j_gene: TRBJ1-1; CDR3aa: CASSYSTGEVNTEAFF; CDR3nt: TGTGCCAGCAGTTACTCGACAGGGGAGGTCAACACTGAAGCTTTCTTT
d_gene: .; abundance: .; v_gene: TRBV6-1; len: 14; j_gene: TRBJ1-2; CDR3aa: CASSEAGTTYGYTF; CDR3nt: TGTGCCAGCAGTGAAGCCGGGACAACCTATGGCTACACCTTC
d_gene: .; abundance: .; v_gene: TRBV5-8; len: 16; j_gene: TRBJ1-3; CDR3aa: CASSLGDRVGGNTIYF; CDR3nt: TGTGCCAGCAGCTTGGGGGATAGGGTCGGCGGAAACACCATATATTTT
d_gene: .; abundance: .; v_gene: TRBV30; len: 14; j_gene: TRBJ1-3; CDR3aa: CAGNRRSSGNTIYF; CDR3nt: TGTGCCGGAAACAGGCGAAGCTCTGGAAACACCATATATTTT
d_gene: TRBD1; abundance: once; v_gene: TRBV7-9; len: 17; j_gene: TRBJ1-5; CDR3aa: CASSLSTGGIGNQPQHF; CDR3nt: TGTGCCAGCAGCTTGTCTACAGGGGGGATAGGCAATCAGCCCCAGCATTTT
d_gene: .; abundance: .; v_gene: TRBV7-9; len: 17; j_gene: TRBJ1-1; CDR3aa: CASSRVSGTDGAGEAFF; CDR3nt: TGTGCCAGCAGCCGTGTGAGCGGGACGGATGGAGCTGGTGAAGCTTTCTTT
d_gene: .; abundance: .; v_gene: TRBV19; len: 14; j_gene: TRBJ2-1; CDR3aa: CASSIQGSYNEQFF; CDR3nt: TGTGCCAGTAGTATCCAGGGCTCCTACAATGAGCAGTTCTTC
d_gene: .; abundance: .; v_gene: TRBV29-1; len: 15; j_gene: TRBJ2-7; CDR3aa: CSATNRDGLLYEQYF; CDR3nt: TGCAGCGCCACAAACCGGGACGGGCTTCTCTACGAGCAGTACTTC
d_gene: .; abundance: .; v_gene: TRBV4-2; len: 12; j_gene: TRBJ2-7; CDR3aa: CASSQEGRGQYF; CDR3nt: TGTGCCAGCAGCCAAGAGGGGCGCGGGCAGTACTTC
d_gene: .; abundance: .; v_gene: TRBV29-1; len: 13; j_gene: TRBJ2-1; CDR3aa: CSIWGNSYNEQFF; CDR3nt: TGCAGCATCTGGGGGAATTCCTACAATGAGCAGTTCTTC
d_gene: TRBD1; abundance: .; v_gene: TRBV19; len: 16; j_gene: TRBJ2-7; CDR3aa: CASSTLFSTGSEKQYF; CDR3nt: TGTGCCAGTAGTACCCTTTTCTCGACAGGGTCTGAGAAGCAGTACTTC
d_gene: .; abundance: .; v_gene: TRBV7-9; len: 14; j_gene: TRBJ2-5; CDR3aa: CASSSGRGQETQYF; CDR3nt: TGTGCCAGCAGCTCCGGCAGAGGCCAAGAGACCCAGTACTTC
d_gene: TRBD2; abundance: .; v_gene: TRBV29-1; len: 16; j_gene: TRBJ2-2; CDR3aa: CSVLGLAGRNTGELFF; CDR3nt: TGCAGCGTCCTCGGACTAGCGGGTAGGAACACCGGGGAGCTGTTTTTT
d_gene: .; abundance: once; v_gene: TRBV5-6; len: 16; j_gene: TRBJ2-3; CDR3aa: CASSLGPDRYTDTQYF; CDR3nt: TGTGCCAGCAGCTTGGGGCCTGACAGGTACACAGATACGCAGTATTTT